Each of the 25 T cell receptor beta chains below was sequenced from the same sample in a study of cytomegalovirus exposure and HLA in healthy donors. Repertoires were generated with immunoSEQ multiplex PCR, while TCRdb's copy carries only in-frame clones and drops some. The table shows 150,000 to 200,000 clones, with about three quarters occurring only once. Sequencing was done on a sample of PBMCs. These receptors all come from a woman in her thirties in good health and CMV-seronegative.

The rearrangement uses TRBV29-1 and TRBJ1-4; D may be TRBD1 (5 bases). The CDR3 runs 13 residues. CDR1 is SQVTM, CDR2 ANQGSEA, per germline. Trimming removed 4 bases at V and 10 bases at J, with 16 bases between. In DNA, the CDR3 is TGCAGCGTTGGGTTCGTTGGGGGGGGAAAACTGTTTTTT. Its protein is CSVGFVGGGKLFF. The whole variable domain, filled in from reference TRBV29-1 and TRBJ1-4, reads SAVISQKPSRDICQRGTSLTIQCQVDSQVTMMFWYRQQPGQSLTLIATANQGSEATYESGFVIDKFPISRPNLTFSTLTVSNMSPEDSSIYLCSVGFVGGGKLFFGSGTQLSVL.

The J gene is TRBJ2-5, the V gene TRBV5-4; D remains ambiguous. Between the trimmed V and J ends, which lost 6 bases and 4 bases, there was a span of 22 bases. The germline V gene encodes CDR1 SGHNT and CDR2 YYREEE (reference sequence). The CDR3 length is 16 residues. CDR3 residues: CASKSSPTHQSETQYF. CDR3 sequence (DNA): TGTGCCAGCAAGTCGAGTCCGACTCATCAATCAGAGACCCAGTACTTC. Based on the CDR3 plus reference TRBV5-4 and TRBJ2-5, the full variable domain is ETGVTQSPTHLIKTRGQQVTLRCSSQSGHNTVSWYQQALGQGPQFIFQYYREEENGRGNFPPRFSGLQFPNYSSELNVNALELDDSALYLCASKSSPTHQSETQYFGPGTRLLVL.

The CDR3 reads CASSKSGQSHGYTF. CDR3 in DNA: TGTGCCAGCAGCAAATCTGGACAGTCTCATGGCTACACCTTC. The V gene is TRBV7-9, the J gene TRBJ1-2, with a weak D call TRBD1 (6 bases). The length of the CDR3 is 14 residues. The germline gives CDR1 SEHNR, CDR2 FQNEAQ (reference sequence). Trimming pared 5 bases from V and 6 bases from J, leaving 16 bases between. Variable domain in full (rest from reference TRBV7-9 and TRBJ1-2): DTGVSQNPRHKITKRGQNVTFRCDPISEHNRLYWYRQTLGQGPEFLTYFQNEAQLEKSRLLSDRFSAERPKGSFSTLEIQRTEQGDSAMYLCASSKSGQSHGYTFGSGTRLTVV.

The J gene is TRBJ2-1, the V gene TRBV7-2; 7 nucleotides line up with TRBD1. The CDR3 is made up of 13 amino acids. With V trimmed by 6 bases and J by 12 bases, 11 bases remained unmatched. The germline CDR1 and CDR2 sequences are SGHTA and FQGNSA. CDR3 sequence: CASSSLDRPLQFF. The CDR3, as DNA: TGTGCCAGCAGTTCCCTGGACAGGCCTCTGCAGTTCTTC.

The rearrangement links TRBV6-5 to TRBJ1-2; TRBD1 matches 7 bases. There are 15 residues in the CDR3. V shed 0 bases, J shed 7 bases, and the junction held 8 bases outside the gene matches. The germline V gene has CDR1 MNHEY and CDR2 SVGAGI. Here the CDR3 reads CASSYSPQGRSGYTF. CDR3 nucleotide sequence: TGTGCCAGCAGTTACTCACCACAGGGGAGGTCTGGCTACACCTTC.

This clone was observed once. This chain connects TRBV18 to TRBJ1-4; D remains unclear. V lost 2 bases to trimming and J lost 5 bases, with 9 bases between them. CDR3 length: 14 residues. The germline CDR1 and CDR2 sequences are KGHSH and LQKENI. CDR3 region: CASSPGGRNEKLFF. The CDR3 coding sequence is TGTGCCAGCTCACCAGGCGGTAGGAATGAAAAACTGTTTTTT.

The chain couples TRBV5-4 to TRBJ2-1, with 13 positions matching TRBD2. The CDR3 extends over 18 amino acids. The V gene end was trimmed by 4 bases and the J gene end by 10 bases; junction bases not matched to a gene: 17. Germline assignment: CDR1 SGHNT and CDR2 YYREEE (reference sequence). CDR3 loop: CASSHTGTSGVWIWEQFF. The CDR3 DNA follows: TGTGCCAGCAGCCACACCGGGACTAGCGGGGTCTGGATTTGGGAGCAGTTCTTC.

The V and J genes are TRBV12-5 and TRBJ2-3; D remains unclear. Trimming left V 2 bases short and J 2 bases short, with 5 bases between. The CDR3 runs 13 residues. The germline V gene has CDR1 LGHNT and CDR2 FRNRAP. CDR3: CASGLPHTDTQYF. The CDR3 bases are TGTGCTAGTGGTTTGCCACACACAGATACGCAGTATTTT.

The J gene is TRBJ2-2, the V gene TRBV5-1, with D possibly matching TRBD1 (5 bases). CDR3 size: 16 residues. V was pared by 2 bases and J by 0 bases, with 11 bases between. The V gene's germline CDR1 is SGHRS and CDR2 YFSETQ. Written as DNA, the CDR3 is TGCGCCAGCAGCTTAGCTACAGGTGCGAACACCGGGGAGCTGTTTTTT. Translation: CASSLATGANTGELFF.

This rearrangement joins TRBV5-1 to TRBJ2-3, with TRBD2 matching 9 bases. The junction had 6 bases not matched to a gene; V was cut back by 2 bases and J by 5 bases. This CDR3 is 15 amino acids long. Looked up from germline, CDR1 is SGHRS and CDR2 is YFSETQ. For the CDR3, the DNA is TGCGCCAGCAGCTTCAATAGCGGGAGAGAAGATACGCAGTATTTT. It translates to CASSFNSGREDTQYF.

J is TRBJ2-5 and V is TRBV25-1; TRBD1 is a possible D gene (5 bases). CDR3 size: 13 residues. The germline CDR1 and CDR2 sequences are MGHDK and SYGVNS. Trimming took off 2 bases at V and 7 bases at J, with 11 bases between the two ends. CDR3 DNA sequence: TGTGCCAGCAGTGAAGGGGCCCCTTTGACCCAGTACTTC. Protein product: CASSEGAPLTQYF.

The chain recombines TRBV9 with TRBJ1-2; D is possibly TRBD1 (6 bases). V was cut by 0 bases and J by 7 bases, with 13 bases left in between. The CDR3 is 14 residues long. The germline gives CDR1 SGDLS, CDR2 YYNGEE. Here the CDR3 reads CASSVEGWGPGYTF. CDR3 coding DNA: TGTGCCAGCAGCGTAGAAGGGTGGGGGCCTGGCTACACCTTC.

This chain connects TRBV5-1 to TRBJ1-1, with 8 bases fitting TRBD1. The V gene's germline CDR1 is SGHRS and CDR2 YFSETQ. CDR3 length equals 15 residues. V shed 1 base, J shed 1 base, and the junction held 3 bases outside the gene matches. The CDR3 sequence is CASSLSGTGNTEAFF. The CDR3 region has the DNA TGCGCCAGCAGCTTGTCCGGGACAGGGAACACTGAAGCTTTCTTT.

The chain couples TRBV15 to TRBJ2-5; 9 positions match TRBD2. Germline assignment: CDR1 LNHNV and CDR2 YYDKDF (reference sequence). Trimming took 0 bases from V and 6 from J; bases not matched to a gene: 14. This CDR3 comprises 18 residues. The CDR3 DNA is TGTGCCACCAGCAGAGATCTCGGTAGCGGGAGTCGAGGGAAGACCCAGTACTTC. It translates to CATSRDLGSGSRGKTQYF.

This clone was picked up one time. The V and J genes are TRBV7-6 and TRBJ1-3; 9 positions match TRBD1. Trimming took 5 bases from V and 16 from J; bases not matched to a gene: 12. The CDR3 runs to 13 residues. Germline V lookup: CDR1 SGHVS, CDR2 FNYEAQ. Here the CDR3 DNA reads TGTGCCAGCAGCCTGGGACAGGGAACTACTCTCTATTTT. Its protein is CASSLGQGTTLYF.

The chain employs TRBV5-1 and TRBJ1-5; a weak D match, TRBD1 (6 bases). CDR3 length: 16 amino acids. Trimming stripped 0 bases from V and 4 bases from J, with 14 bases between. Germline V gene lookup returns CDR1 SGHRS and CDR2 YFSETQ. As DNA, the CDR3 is TGCGCCAGCAGCTTGGGTCTGGACAGTCTAAATCAGCCCCAGCATTTT. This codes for CASSLGLDSLNQPQHF.

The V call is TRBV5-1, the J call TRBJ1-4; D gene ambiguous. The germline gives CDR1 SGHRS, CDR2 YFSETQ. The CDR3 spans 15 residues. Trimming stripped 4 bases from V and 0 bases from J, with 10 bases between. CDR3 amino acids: CASSRNTATNEKLFF. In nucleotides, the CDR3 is TGCGCCAGCAGCCGTAACACAGCAACTAATGAAAAACTGTTTTTT.

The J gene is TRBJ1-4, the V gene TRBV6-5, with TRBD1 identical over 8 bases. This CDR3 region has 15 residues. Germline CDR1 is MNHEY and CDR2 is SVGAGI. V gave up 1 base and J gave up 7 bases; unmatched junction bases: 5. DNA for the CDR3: TGTGCCAGCAGTTACTACCAGGGGGCTGGTGAAAAACTGTTTTTT. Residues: CASSYYQGAGEKLFF.

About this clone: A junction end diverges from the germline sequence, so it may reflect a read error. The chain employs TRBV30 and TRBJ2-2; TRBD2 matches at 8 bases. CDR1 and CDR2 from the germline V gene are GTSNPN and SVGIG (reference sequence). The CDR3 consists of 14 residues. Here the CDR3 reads CGAAGGLNTGELFF. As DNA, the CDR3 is TGCGGGGCGGCGGGAGGCCTTAACACCGGGGAGCTGTTTTTT.

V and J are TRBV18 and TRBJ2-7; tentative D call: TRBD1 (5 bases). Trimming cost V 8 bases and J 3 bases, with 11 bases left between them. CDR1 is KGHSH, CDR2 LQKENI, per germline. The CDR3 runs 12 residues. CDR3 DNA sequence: TGTGCCAGCACCCCCGACAGCTACGAGCAGTACTTC. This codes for CASTPDSYEQYF. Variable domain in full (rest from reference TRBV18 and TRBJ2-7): NAGVMQNPRHLVRRRGQEARLRCSPMKGHSHVYWYRQLPEEGLKFMVYLQKENIIDESGMPKERFSAEFPKEGPSILRIQQVVRGDSAAYFCASTPDSYEQYFGPGTRLTVT.

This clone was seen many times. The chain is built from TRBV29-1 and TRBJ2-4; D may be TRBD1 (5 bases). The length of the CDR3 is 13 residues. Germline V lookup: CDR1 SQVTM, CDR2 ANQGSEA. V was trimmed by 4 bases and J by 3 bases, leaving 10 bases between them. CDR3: CSVVRDSKNIQYF. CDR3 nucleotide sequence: TGCAGCGTTGTTCGTGACAGCAAAAACATTCAGTACTTC.

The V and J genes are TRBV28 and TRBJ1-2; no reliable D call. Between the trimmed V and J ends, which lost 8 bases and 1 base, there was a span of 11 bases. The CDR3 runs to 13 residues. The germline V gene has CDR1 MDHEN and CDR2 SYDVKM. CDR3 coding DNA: TGTGCCAGCGGACCGGGGTTTAACTATGGCTACACCTTC. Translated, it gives CASGPGFNYGYTF.

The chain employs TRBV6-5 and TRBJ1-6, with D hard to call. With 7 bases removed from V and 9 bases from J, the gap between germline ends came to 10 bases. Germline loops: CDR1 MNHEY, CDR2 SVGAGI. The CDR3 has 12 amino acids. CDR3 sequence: CASKTSSSPLHF. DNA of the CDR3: TGTGCCAGCAAAACCTCGAGTTCACCCCTCCACTTT.

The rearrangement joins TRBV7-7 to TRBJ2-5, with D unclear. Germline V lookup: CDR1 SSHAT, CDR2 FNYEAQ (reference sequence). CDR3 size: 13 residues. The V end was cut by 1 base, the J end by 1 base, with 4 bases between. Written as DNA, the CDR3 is TGTGCCAGCAGCTTAGACAGCCAAGAGACCCAGTACTTC. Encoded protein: CASSLDSQETQYF.

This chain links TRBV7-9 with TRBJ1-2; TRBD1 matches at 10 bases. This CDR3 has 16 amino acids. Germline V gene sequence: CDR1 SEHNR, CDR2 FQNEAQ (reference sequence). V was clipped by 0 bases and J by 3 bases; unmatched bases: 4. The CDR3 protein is CASSLAGQGPHYGYTF. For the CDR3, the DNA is TGTGCCAGCAGCTTAGCGGGACAGGGGCCCCACTATGGCTACACCTTC.